This entry lists 14 T cell receptor beta chains sequenced from one sample in a study of blood T cells in healthy people across ages. Primed by a sample-barcoded 5' primer and a J-beta primer mix, a second PCR proceeded for 7 to 11 cycles. One entry per CDR3 protein, called by TCRdb with MiXCR from the 5' RACE reads. Of over 1,500,000 distinct CDR3 sequences detected, about 49% appear once; the ten largest clones hold roughly 2.1%. Sequencing used blood. These receptors were collected from a woman in her thirties or forties in good health.

This chain joins TRBV20-1 and TRBJ2-1; TRBD2 matches at 13 bases. Per germline, CDR1 DFQATT and CDR2 SNEGSKA (reference sequence). Germline trimming cut 5 bases from V and 8 bases from J; bases unmatched to any gene: 9. There are 15 residues in the CDR3. The CDR3 loop reads CSAPRLAGGGDEQFF. DNA of the CDR3: TGCAGTGCTCCGCGACTAGCGGGGGGCGGGGATGAGCAGTTCTTC.

This clonotype has more than one count but fewer than ten. This sequence joins TRBV20-1 and TRBJ2-1, with D possibly being TRBD1 (5 bases). The germline V gene has CDR1 DFQATT and CDR2 SNEGSKA (reference sequence). This CDR3 is 16 amino acids long. The V end lost 6 bases, the J end lost 0 bases, and 18 bases lay between the germline ends. CDR3 residues: CSAKTGDTTSYNEQFF. The CDR3 nucleotides are TGCAGTGCGAAAACAGGAGACACTACCTCCTACAATGAGCAGTTCTTC.

This clonotype was seen more than once but under ten times. The CDR3 reads CASSDNWGETQYF. In DNA, the CDR3 is TGTGCCAGCAGTGATAACTGGGGGGAGACCCAGTACTTC. This chain connects TRBV25-1 to TRBJ2-5; either TRBD1 or TRBD2 may fit D (5 bases each). Germline CDR1 reads MGHDK; CDR2 reads SYGVNS. This CDR3 has 13 amino acids. V lost 3 bases and J 5 bases, leaving 10 bases between the germline ends.

This clonotype was picked up a small number of times. The V call is TRBV4-3, the J call TRBJ2-3, with 12 bases that match TRBD1. The germline CDR1 and CDR2 sequences are LGHNA and YSLEER. The CDR3 extends over 17 amino acids. The ends lost 4 bases at V and 5 bases at J; junction bases unmatched: 10. CDR3 sequence reads: CASSLQPGQGALDTQYF. CDR3 nucleotides: TGCGCCAGCAGCCTCCAGCCGGGACAGGGGGCTTTAGATACGCAGTATTTT.

CDR3 DNA sequence: TGCAGTGCCCTACTAGCGGGGACGTACAATGAGCAGTTCTTC. As protein: CSALLAGTYNEQFF. The V and J genes are TRBV20-1 and TRBJ2-1; TRBD2 agrees at 10 bases. CDR3 length equals 14 residues. Trimming removed 6 bases from V and 4 bases from J; junction bases left unmatched: 6. Germline CDR1 is DFQATT and CDR2 is SNEGSKA (reference sequence).

CDR3 in amino acids: CASSFEGVEAFF. CDR3 bases: TGTGCCAGCAGTTTCGAGGGGGTTGAAGCTTTCTTT. This rearrangement joins TRBV28 to TRBJ1-1, with D perhaps TRBD1 (6 bases). V lost 3 bases, J lost 7 bases, and 9 bases lay in between. Germline assignment: CDR1 MDHEN and CDR2 SYDVKM. The CDR3 covers 12 residues.

As for this clonotype: A read error may produce the germline difference seen at one junction end. The chain combines TRBV11-2 with TRBJ2-5; 12 bases are a match to TRBD2. CDR1 and CDR2 (germline): SGHAT, FQNNGV. The CDR3 extends over 16 amino acids. The CDR3 loop is CASSFTSGGFQETLYF. Here the CDR3 DNA reads TGTGCCAGCAGCTTCACTAGCGGGGGGTTCCAAGAGACCCTGTACTTC.

This clonotype has a count of ten or more. The V and J genes are TRBV29-1 and TRBJ2-3; weak D call: TRBD2 (5 bases). CDR1 and CDR2 (germline): SQVTM, ANQGSEA. The V gene lost 7 bases and the J gene lost 4 bases, with 9 bases spanning the gap. This CDR3 region has 11 residues. CDR3 sequence: CSAELADTQYF. CDR3 DNA sequence: TGCAGCGCCGAACTAGCAGATACGCAGTATTTT.

The chain joins TRBV6-6 to TRBJ1-5; unclear D gene. Germline V gives CDR1 MNHNY, CDR2 SVGAGI (reference sequence). The CDR3 loop spans 16 amino acids. Trimming took 2 bases from V and 2 from J, leaving 13 bases between them. CDR3 nucleotide sequence: TGTGCCAGCAGTTACATGGGGATTCGGGGCAATCAGCCCCAGCATTTT. Translation gives CASSYMGIRGNQPQHF.

This sequence joins TRBV6-1 and TRBJ1-5; D remains unclear. CDR1 and CDR2 from the germline V gene are MNHNS and SASEGT. Trimming left V 7 bases short and J 4 bases short, with 26 bases between. The CDR3 loop spans 18 amino acids. The DNA for the CDR3 is TGTGCCAGCACCGGACTCAGAGCGGGCCCCGGTGGGAATCAGCCCCAGCATTTT. As protein: CASTGLRAGPGGNQPQHF.

The chain is built from TRBV7-2 and TRBJ2-4; D perhaps matches TRBD1 (5 bases). Germline values: CDR1 SGHTA, CDR2 FQGNSA. The CDR3 contains 16 residues. The V end lost 5 bases, the J end lost 0 bases, and 14 bases lay between the germline ends. The CDR3 sequence: CASSPATVLAKNIQYF. CDR3 DNA sequence: TGTGCCAGCAGCCCAGCGACAGTTCTAGCCAAAAACATTCAGTACTTC.

This clonotype has only a few counts. This chain joins TRBV20-1 and TRBJ1-2; D gene uncertain. The germline V gene encodes CDR1 DFQATT and CDR2 SNEGSKA (reference sequence). Trimming shortened V by 1 base and J by 8 bases, and 17 bases separated the two germline ends. The CDR3 is made up of 14 amino acids. The CDR3 DNA follows: TGCAGTGCTAGAGGTTTGGGCCTAGGTGAGGGCTACACCTTC. The encoded protein is CSARGLGLGEGYTF.

The chain is built from TRBV20-1 and TRBJ2-5; D not resolved. V was cut by 0 bases and J by 5 bases, with 13 bases left in between. Germline assignment: CDR1 DFQATT and CDR2 SNEGSKA (reference sequence). This CDR3 has 14 residues. The CDR3 nucleotides read TGCAGTGCTAGAGAGCAAGGCGTGTGGGAGACCCAGTACTTC. Encoded protein: CSAREQGVWETQYF.

In the case of this clonotype: Sequence at one end of the junction differs from germline and may be a read error. The chain uses TRBV4-2 and TRBJ2-1; D is perhaps TRBD2 (6 bases). The germline gives CDR1 LGHNA, CDR2 YNFKEQ. The length of the CDR3 is 17 residues. CDR3 coding DNA: TGTGCCAGCAGCCCCGGGGCTAGCGTAAGCTCCTACAATGGGCAGTTCTTC. Its translation is CASSPGASVSSYNGQFF.